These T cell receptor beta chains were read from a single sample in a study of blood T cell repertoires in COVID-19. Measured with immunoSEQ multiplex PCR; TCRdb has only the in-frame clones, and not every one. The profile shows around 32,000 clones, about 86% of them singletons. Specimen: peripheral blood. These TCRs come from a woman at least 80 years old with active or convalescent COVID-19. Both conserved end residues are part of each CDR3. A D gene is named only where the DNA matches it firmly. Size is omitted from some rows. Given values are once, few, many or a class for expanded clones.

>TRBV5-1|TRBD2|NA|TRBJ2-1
CASSLTSGSTYNEQFF
TGCGCCAGCAGCTTGACTAGCGGGTCTACCTACAATGAGCAGTTCTTC
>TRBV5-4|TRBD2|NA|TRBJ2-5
CASSKGLAGEGETQYF
TGTGCCAGCAGCAAGGGACTAGCGGGAGAGGGGGAGACCCAGTACTTC
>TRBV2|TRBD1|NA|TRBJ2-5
CASTRTGTQETQYF
TGTGCCAGCACCAGGACAGGGACCCAAGAGACCCAGTACTTC
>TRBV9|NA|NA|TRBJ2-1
CASSSDWIEQFF
TGTGCCAGCAGCTCGGACTGGATAGAGCAGTTCTTC
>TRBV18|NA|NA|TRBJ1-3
CASSPPEGIRGNTIYF
TGTGCCAGCTCACCACCGGAGGGGATACGCGGAAACACCATATATTTT
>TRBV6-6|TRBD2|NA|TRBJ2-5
CASSPGLAGETQYF
TGTGCCAGCAGTCCGGGACTAGCGGGAGAGACCCAGTACTTC
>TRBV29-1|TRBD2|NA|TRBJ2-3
CSVVFSGASTDTQYF
TGCAGCGTTGTTTTTAGCGGGGCTAGCACAGATACGCAGTATTTT
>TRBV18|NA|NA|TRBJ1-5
CASSPADSPTQHF
TGTGCCAGCTCACCTGCTGACAGTCCGACCCAGCATTTT
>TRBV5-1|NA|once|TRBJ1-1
CASSLWAGAVNTEAFF
TGCGCCAGCAGCTTGTGGGCGGGAGCAGTGAACACTGAAGCTTTCTTT
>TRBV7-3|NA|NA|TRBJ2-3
CASSSARGGPDTQYF
TGTGCCAGCAGTTCGGCTAGGGGGGGCCCAGATACGCAGTATTTT
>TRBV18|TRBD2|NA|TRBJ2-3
CASSPLNSGGVADTQYF
TGTGCCAGCTCACCTCTGAATAGCGGGGGTGTCGCAGATACGCAGTATTTT
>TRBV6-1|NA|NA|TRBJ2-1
CASSEGSNYYNEQFF
TGTGCCAGCAGTGAAGGATCTAACTACTACAATGAGCAGTTCTTC
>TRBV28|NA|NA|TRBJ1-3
CASSLLSAGNTIYF
TGTGCCAGCAGTTTATTAAGCGCTGGAAACACCATATATTTT
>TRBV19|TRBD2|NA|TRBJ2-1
CASRYSGGTVF
TGTGCCAGTAGGTATAGCGGGGGGACGGTCTTC
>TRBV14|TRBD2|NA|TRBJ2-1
CASSLRRAGDYNEQFF
TGTGCCAGCAGCCTTAGAAGGGCGGGAGATTACAATGAGCAGTTCTTC
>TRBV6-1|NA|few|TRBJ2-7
CASSDGGDYEQYF
TGTGCCAGCAGTGACGGAGGGGACTACGAGCAGTACTTC
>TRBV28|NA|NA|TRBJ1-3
CASTQEQGWNTIYF
TGTGCCAGCACCCAAGAGCAGGGGTGGAACACCATATATTTT
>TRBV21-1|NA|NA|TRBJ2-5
CASSKEEIGQGAEETQYF
TGTGCCAGCAGCAAAGAAGAGATCGGGCAGGGGGCTGAAGAGACCCAGTACTTC
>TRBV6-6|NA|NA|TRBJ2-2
CASGRPGQPNTGELFF
TGTGCCAGCGGACGACCGGGACAACCGAACACCGGGGAGCTGTTTTTT
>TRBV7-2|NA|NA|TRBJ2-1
CASSLGTQQFF
TGTGCCAGCAGCTTAGGTACACAGCAGTTCTTC
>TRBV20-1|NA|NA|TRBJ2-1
CSASGRGSYNEQFF
TGCAGTGCTAGTGGCAGAGGCTCCTACAATGAGCAGTTCTTC
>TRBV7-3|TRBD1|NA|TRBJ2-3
CASSFRDRGTDTQYF
TGTGCCAGCAGCTTCCGGGACAGGGGCACAGATACGCAGTATTTT
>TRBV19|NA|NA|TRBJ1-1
CASRRVRDGVNTEAFF
TGTGCCAGTAGAAGGGTCAGGGATGGAGTGAACACTGAAGCTTTCTTT
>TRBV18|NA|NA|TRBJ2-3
CASSPRMGADDTQYF
TGTGCCAGCTCACCAAGAATGGGGGCGGACGATACGCAGTATTTT
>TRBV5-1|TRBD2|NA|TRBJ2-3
CASSLASGGEYTQYF
TGCGCCAGCAGCTTGGCTAGCGGGGGGGAATATACGCAGTATTTT
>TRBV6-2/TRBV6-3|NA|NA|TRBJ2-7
CASSYGESGGLSYEQYF
TGTGCCAGCAGTTACGGGGAGTCTGGGGGCCTTAGCTACGAGCAGTACTTC
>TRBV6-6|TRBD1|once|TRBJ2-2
CASSRQGNTGELFF
TGTGCCAGCAGTCGACAGGGGAACACCGGGGAGCTGTTTTTT
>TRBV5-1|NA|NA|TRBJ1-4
CASSRSVGTRNNEKLFF
TGCGCCAGCAGCCGAAGTGTGGGGACACGGAATAATGAAAAACTGTTTTTT
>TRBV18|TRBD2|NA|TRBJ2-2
CASSPMTSGNTGELFF
TGTGCCAGCTCACCAATGACTAGCGGAAACACCGGGGAGCTGTTTTTT
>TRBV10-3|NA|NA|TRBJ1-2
CAISESRDYGYTF
TGTGCCATCAGTGAGTCCAGGGATTATGGCTACACCTTC
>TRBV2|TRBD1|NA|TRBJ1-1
CASRRDRGGEAFF
TGTGCCAGCAGACGCGACAGGGGGGGTGAAGCTTTCTTT
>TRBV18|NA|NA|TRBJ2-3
CASSPRLASTDTQYF
TGTGCCAGCTCACCTCGGCTAGCTAGCACAGATACGCAGTATTTT
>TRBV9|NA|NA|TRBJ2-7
CASSAWAGPGEQYF
TGTGCCAGCAGCGCGTGGGCAGGGCCCGGCGAGCAGTACTTC
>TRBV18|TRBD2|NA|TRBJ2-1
CASSPSMLAGGGEQFF
TGTGCCAGCTCACCCTCTATGTTAGCGGGAGGGGGTGAGCAGTTCTTC
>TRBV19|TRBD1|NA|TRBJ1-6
CASTRDRAYSPLHF
TGTGCCAGTACCCGGGACAGGGCTTATTCACCCCTCCACTTT
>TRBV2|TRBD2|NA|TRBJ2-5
CASSEGLAGWETQYF
TGTGCCAGCAGTGAAGGACTAGCGGGGTGGGAGACCCAGTACTTC
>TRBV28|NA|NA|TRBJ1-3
CASSLGGHSGNTIYF
TGTGCCAGCAGTTTAGGAGGGCACTCTGGAAACACCATATATTTT
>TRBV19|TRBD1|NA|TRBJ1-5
CASSTDRAHQPQHF
TGTGCCAGTAGTACGGACAGGGCGCATCAGCCCCAGCATTTT
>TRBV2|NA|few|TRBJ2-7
CASRDTGAGSYEQYF
TGTGCCAGCAGGGATACAGGGGCGGGGTCCTACGAGCAGTACTTC
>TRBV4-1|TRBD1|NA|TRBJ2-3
CASSLQGADTDTQYF
TGCGCCAGCAGCCTCCAGGGGGCGGACACAGATACGCAGTATTTT
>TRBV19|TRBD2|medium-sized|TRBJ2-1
CASSVTSGYNEQFF
TGTGCCAGTAGTGTGACTAGCGGCTACAATGAGCAGTTCTTC
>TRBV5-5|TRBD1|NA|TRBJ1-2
CASSLPTGGEGYTF
TGTGCCAGCAGCTTACCGACAGGGGGTGAGGGCTACACCTTC
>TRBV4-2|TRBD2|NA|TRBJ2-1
CASSRTLLAGGGNEQFF
TGTGCCAGCAGCCGAACCTTACTAGCGGGGGGCGGCAATGAGCAGTTCTTC
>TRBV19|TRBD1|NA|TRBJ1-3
CASRDRRTSGNTIYF
TGTGCCAGTCGGGACAGGAGGACCTCTGGAAACACCATATATTTT
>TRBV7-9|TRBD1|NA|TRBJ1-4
CASSYMTGVREKLFF
TGTGCCAGCAGCTATATGACAGGGGTTAGAGAAAAACTGTTTTTT
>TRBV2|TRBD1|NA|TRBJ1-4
CASSVKQGGGEKLFF
TGTGCCAGCAGTGTCAAACAGGGGGGTGGTGAAAAACTGTTTTTT
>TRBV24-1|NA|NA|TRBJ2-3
CATSPGYSEATDTQYF
TGTGCCACCAGTCCGGGCTACTCGGAGGCCACAGATACGCAGTATTTT
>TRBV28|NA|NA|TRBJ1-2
CASMTRDSYYYGYTF
TGTGCCAGCATGACGAGGGACTCTTACTACTATGGCTACACCTTC
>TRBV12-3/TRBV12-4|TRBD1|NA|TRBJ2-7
CASSPGQYEQYF
TGTGCCAGCAGCCCGGGACAGTACGAGCAGTACTTC
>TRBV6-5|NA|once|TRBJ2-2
CASSRREAGELFF
TGTGCCAGCAGTCGCAGGGAGGCCGGGGAGCTGTTTTTT
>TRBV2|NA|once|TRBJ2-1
CASLPGGLDNEQFF
TGTGCCAGCCTCCCCGGGGGGCTCGACAATGAGCAGTTCTTC
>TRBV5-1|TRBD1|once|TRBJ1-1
CASSLLDRQNTEAFF
TGCGCCAGCAGCCTCCTGGACAGGCAGAACACTGAAGCTTTCTTT
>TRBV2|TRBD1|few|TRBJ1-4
CASNYRGPNEKLFF
TGTGCCAGCAACTACAGGGGACCAAATGAAAAACTGTTTTTT
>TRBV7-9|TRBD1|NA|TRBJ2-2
CASSSSGQGKTGELFF
TGTGCCAGCAGCTCGTCGGGACAGGGAAAAACCGGGGAGCTGTTTTTT
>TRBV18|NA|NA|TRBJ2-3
CASSPLPEGAVDTQYF
TGTGCCAGCTCACCACTGCCGGAGGGGGCGGTGGATACGCAGTATTTT